This T cell receptor (beta chain) is from a study of OX40 agonist ivuxolimab in advanced cancers. On the study more broadly: Patients received ivuxolimab, an intravenous treatment, every 2 weeks at 0.01 to 10 mg/kg. Those enrolled were 70% to 85% male, with a mean age of about 66 years and ages from about 20 to 85. A partial response was reached by three patients: one with hepatocellular carcinoma and two with cutaneous melanoma. The study's findings and limits: Near-lowest levels of clonal expansion characterized partial responders at 0.1-3.0 mg/kg.

V gave up 5 bases and J gave up 6 bases, with 10 bases separating them. Per germline, CDR1 MNHEY and CDR2 SMNVEV (reference sequence). This CDR3 comprises 13 residues. Generated by immunoSEQ multiplex PCR, the TCRdb table keeps only in-frame clones and is missing some. Seen here are 30,000 or so clones, 70% to 90% observed once, and the top ten hold roughly 40%. Turning to this clone: Its antigen is not identified.

The rearrangement uses TRBV27 and TRBJ2-2, with D maybe TRBD1 (5 bases). The source of this sequence is an adult with an advanced solid tumor such as melanoma, head and neck, liver or kidney cancer. Source: CD4+ or CD8+ T cells sorted from blood, taken in a trial of the OX40 agonist ivuxolimab. The chain's CDR3 is CASSPVTAGELFF. As DNA, the CDR3 is TGTGCCAGCAGTCCCGTGACAGCCGGGGAGCTGTTTTTT.